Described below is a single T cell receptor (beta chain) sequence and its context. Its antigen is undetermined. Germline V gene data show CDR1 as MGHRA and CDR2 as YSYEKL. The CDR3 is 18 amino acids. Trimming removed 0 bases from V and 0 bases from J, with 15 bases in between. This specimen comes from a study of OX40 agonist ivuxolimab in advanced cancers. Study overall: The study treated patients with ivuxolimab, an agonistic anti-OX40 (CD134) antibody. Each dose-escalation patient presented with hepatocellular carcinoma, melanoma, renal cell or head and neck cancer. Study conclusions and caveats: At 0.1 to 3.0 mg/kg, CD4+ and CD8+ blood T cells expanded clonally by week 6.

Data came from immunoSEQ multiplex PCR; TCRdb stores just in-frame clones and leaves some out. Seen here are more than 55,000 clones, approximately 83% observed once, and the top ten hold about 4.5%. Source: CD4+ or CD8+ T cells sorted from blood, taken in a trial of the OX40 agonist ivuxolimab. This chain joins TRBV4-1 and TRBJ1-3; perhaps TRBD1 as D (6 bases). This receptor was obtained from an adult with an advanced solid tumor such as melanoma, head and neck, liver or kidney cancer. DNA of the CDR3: TGCGCCAGCAGCCAAGACAGGGTAGGGGGAAACTCTGGAAACACCATATATTTT. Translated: CASSQDRVGGNSGNTIYF.